This TCR beta chain stems from a study of radiation and T cells in renal cell carcinoma. Study-level information: Nephrectomy followed 15 Gy stereotactic body radiation by 4 weeks. Study results and limitations: No pretreatment tumor biopsies were available for baseline clonotypes. From baseline, blood top tumor clonotypes peaked at 2 weeks post-radiation.

As for time point: baseline pretreatment blood. Treatment given: 15 Gy SBRT to primary tumor, nephrectomy 4 weeks later. Serial blood draws occurred at baseline and 2 and 4 weeks post-SBRT. Produced via immunoSEQ multiplex PCR; TCRdb's table is partial and in-frame only. The data contain some 120,000 clones, about four fifths of them singletons. Comment on this clone: Its antigen is unidentified.

There are 13 residues in the CDR3. Trimming cost V 4 bases and J 2 bases, with 9 bases left between them. CDR1 and CDR2 from the germline V gene are MNHEY and SMNVEV (reference sequence). The specimen was blood, collected from a patient whose treatment included radiotherapy and nephrectomy. The source is a woman aged 60-70 years with renal cell carcinoma. V is TRBV27 and J is TRBJ2-7; D tentatively reads TRBD1 or TRBD2 (5 bases each). The CDR3 here is CASSSGGPYEQYF. DNA for the CDR3: TGTGCCAGCAGTTCTGGGGGACCCTACGAGCAGTACTTC.